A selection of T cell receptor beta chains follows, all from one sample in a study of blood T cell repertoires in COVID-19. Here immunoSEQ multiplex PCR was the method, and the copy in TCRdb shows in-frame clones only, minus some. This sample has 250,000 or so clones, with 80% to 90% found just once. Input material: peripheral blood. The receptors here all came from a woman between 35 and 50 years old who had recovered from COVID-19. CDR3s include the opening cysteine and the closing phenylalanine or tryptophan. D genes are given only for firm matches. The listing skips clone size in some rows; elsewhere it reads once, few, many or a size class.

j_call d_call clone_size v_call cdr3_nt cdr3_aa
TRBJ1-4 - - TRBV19 TGTGCCAGTAGTATAGCTCTAACTAATGAAAAACTGTTTTTT CASSIALTNEKLFF
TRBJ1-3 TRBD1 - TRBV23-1 TGCGCCAGCAGCAACAAGACAGGGAATAGCTCTGGAAACACCATATATTTT CASSNKTGNSSGNTIYF
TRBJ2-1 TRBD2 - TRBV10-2 TGCGCCAGCAACGCGGGGGACGTCTCCTACAATGAGCAGTTCTTC CASNAGDVSYNEQFF
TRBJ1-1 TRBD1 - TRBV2 TGTGCCAGCCGCAGGGGGCAGAACACTGAAGCTTTCTTT CASRRGQNTEAFF
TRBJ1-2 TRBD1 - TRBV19 TGTGCCAGTAATTCAGACAGGGGTCGCGGCTACACCTTC CASNSDRGRGYTF
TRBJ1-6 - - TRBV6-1 TGTGCCAGCAGTGTCTATGGGGGCGCCTATAATTCACCCCTCCACTTT CASSVYGGAYNSPLHF
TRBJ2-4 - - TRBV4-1 TGCGCCAGCAGCCAGCCAGGGGAAAACATTCAGTACTTC CASSQPGENIQYF
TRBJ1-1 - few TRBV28 TGTGCCACCGGGTTGGCCCACACTGAAGCTTTCTTT CATGLAHTEAFF
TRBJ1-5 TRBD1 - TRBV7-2 TGTGCCAGCAGCCCTCCGGGACAGGGGGGAATTTCTCAGCCCCAGCATTTT CASSPPGQGGISQPQHF
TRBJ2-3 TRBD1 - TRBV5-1 TGCGCCAGCAGCTGGACAGGGCACACAGATACGCAGTATTTT CASSWTGHTDTQYF
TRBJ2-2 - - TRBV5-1 TGCGCCAGCAGCTTGAGGGAGAGAGACACCGGGGAGCTGTTTTTT CASSLRERDTGELFF
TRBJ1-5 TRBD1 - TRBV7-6 TGTGCCAGCAGCCCAGGGGGGTTTCAGCCCCAGCATTTT CASSPGGFQPQHF
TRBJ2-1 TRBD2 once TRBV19 TGTGCCAGTTTGGCGGGAGAGTCCTACAATGAGCAGTTCTTC CASLAGESYNEQFF
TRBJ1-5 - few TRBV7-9 TGTGCCAGCAGCTTAGCCGGGGGAGGCAATCAGCCCCAGCATTTT CASSLAGGGNQPQHF
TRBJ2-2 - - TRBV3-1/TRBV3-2 TGTGCCAGCAGCCTGATCGGGGGACTGGGAACCGGGGAGCTGTTTTTT CASSLIGGLGTGELFF
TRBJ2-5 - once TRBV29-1 TGCAGCGTTGCTGGCTACCAAGAGACCCAGTACTTC CSVAGYQETQYF
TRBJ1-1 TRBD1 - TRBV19 TGTGCCAGTAGTGCCGCGGGACAGATGAACACTGAAGCTTTCTTT CASSAAGQMNTEAFF